These 29 T cell receptor beta chains were all obtained from the same sample, sequenced in a study of blood T cell repertoires in COVID-19. The method was immunoSEQ multiplex PCR; TCRdb's version includes in-frame clones alone and lacks a portion of them. The data show some 69,000 clones, 89% seen once. Sequenced material: peripheral blood. The receptors come from a woman aged 45-65 years with active COVID-19.

This chain links TRBV19 with TRBJ2-7, with D perhaps matching TRBD2 (5 bases). Trimming removed 5 bases from V and 6 bases from J, with 17 bases in between. In germline, CDR1 is LNHDA, CDR2 SQIVND (reference sequence). The CDR3 runs to 14 residues. The CDR3: CASSLGPRAGEQYF. The CDR3 nucleotides read TGTGCCAGTAGTCTTGGACCCCGCGCGGGCGAGCAGTACTTC. Drawing the rest from reference TRBV19 and TRBJ2-7, the complete variable domain is DGGITQSPKYLFRKEGQNVTLSCEQNLNHDAMYWYRQDPGQGLRLIYYSQIVNDFQKGDIAEGYSVSREKKESFPLTVTSAQKNPTAFYLCASSLGPRAGEQYFGPGTRLTVT.

This clone appeared once. CDR3 coding DNA: TGTGCCAGCACCGCCCTGGCAGTCTCTGGAAACACCATATATTTT. Translating it yields CASTALAVSGNTIYF. The rearrangement joins TRBV6-5 to TRBJ1-3; D unresolved. Between the trimmed V and J ends, which lost 7 bases and 0 bases, there was a span of 13 bases. The CDR3 has 15 residues. The germline V gene has CDR1 MNHEY and CDR2 SVGAGI.

CDR3 nucleotides: TGTGCCAGCAGCGTAAGCACGTCGTCCTACGAGCAGTACTTC. As protein: CASSVSTSSYEQYF. The chain uses TRBV9 and TRBJ2-7, with no clear D. This CDR3 is 14 amino acids long. Germline values: CDR1 SGDLS, CDR2 YYNGEE. Trimming cost V 1 base and J 1 base, with 9 bases left between them.

The chain employs TRBV12-3 or TRBV12-4 and TRBJ2-1, with 10 bases that match TRBD2. V dropped 2 bases and J dropped 9; count of bases not matched to a gene: 1. CDR3 length equals 13 residues. This chain's CDR3 is CASSLKREGEQFF. The CDR3 DNA follows: TGTGCCAGCAGTTTAAAGCGGGAGGGTGAGCAGTTCTTC.

This chain links TRBV10-3 with TRBJ1-2; TRBD1 might be the D (6 bases). The germline V gene has CDR1 ENHRY and CDR2 SYGVKD. V dropped 1 base and J dropped 5 bases, with 11 bases sitting between them. The CDR3 length is 14 residues. In DNA, the CDR3 is TGTGCCATCAGTGAGTGGGCAGGGGCATATGGCTACACCTTC. This translates into CAISEWAGAYGYTF.

This chain joins TRBV5-4 and TRBJ1-2, with 7 bases fitting TRBD1. The length of the CDR3 is 12 residues. V lost 3 bases and J lost 4; bases outside the gene matches: 0. Germline V gene lookup returns CDR1 SGHNT and CDR2 YYREEE (reference sequence). CDR3 residues: CASSWDSYGYTF. CDR3 in DNA: TGTGCCAGCAGCTGGGACAGCTATGGCTACACCTTC. The full variable domain, rest sourced from reference TRBV5-4 and TRBJ1-2, is ETGVTQSPTHLIKTRGQQVTLRCSSQSGHNTVSWYQQALGQGPQFIFQYYREEENGRGNFPPRFSGLQFPNYSSELNVNALELDDSALYLCASSWDSYGYTFGSGTRLTVV.

J is TRBJ2-7 and V is TRBV5-1; 10 bases line up with TRBD2. Germline CDR1 reads SGHRS; CDR2 reads YFSETQ. Trimming at V came to 4 bases and at J to 0 bases, leaving 10 bases not matched to a gene. The CDR3 length is 17 residues. CDR3 loop: CASSLPLLAGSSYEQYF. The CDR3 region has the DNA TGCGCCAGCAGCCTCCCATTACTAGCGGGGAGCTCCTACGAGCAGTACTTC.

The chain joins TRBV7-8 to TRBJ1-5, with 11 bases lining up with TRBD1. Germline-derived CDR1 and CDR2 are SGHVS and FQNEAQ. The CDR3 contains 16 residues. J gave up 4 bases and V 5 bases, and 7 bases lay outside the gene matches. CDR3 residues: CASSQDRGLRNQPQHF. In DNA, the CDR3 is TGTGCCAGCAGCCAGGACAGGGGGCTTCGGAATCAGCCCCAGCATTTT. Full variable domain (missing parts from reference TRBV7-8 and TRBJ1-5): GAGVSQSPRYKVAKRGQDVALRCDPISGHVSLFWYQQALGQGPEFLTYFQNEAQLDKSGLPSDRFFAERPEGSVSTLKIQRTQQEDSAVYLCASSQDRGLRNQPQHFGDGTRLSIL.

Regarding this clone: The sample holds other DNA sequences that translate to the same CDR3. The gene calls are TRBV28 and TRBJ1-2, with TRBD1 as a possible D gene (6 bases). The germline V and J ends were trimmed by 6 bases and 2 bases, with 10 bases remaining between them. CDR3 length: 13 amino acids. Germline assignment: CDR1 MDHEN and CDR2 SYDVKM. The CDR3 sequence is CASSPGQNYGYTF. CDR3 in DNA: TGTGCCAGCAGCCCCGGACAGAACTATGGCTACACCTTC.

This chain links TRBV7-8 with TRBJ2-2, with D perhaps TRBD2 (6 bases). The CDR3 has 16 residues. V dropped 4 bases and J dropped 5 bases, with 17 bases sitting between them. Germline CDR1 reads SGHVS; CDR2 reads FQNEAQ. The CDR3 spells CASSSTVGGKTGELFF. The CDR3 DNA reads as TGTGCCAGCAGCTCCACCGTCGGCGGGAAAACCGGGGAGCTGTTTTTT.

This rearrangement joins TRBV10-2 to TRBJ2-3, with 10 bases lining up with TRBD2. The CDR3 spans 15 residues. After removal of 4 bases from V and 5 bases from J, the junction contained 6 bases not matched to a gene. Looked up from germline, CDR1 is WSHSY and CDR2 is SAAADI. The CDR3 region has the DNA TGCGCCAGCAGTGGGGCTAGCGGGAGAGTAGATACGCAGTATTTT. Its translation: CASSGASGRVDTQYF.

V gene TRBV7-6 combines with J gene TRBJ2-7; 7 nucleotides agree with TRBD1. The J segment lost 0 bases and the V segment lost 5 bases, leaving 10 bases of the junction unmatched. CDR3 length: 16 residues. Germline V lookup: CDR1 SGHVS, CDR2 FNYEAQ. CDR3 DNA: TGTGCCAGCAGCATCGACAGGGCGCCGAGCTCCTACGAGCAGTACTTC. Protein sequence: CASSIDRAPSSYEQYF.

The chain is built from TRBV18 and TRBJ1-1; D ambiguous. Trimming took off 2 bases at V and 2 bases at J, with 18 bases between the two ends. CDR3 length equals 17 residues. The germline V gene has CDR1 KGHSH and CDR2 LQKENI. The CDR3 region is CASSPRGPGQINTEAFF. The CDR3 DNA reads TGTGCCAGCTCACCAAGAGGGCCCGGTCAAATTAACACTGAAGCTTTCTTT.

V is TRBV4-1 and J is TRBJ2-3; 9 bases match TRBD2. The CDR3 length is 19 residues. Germline V CDR1 and CDR2: MGHRA, YSYEKL. With V trimmed by 5 bases and J by 1 base, 16 bases remained unmatched. This CDR3 reads CASSEPLRAGGPGTDTQYF. Here the CDR3 DNA reads TGCGCCAGCAGCGAGCCCCTAAGGGCGGGAGGGCCGGGCACAGATACGCAGTATTTT.

The rearrangement uses TRBV3-1 (or the pseudogene TRBV3-2) and TRBJ1-1; no clear D gene. The CDR3 contains 13 residues. The germline CDR1 and CDR2 sequences are LGHDT and YNNKEL (reference sequence). Trimming removed 5 bases from V and 1 base from J, with 8 bases in between. CDR3 DNA: TGTGCCAGCAGCGCTGACAAGAACACTGAAGCTTTCTTT. Its translation is CASSADKNTEAFF.

The V and J genes are TRBV3-1 (or the pseudogene TRBV3-2) and TRBJ2-1; the match to TRBD2 covers 10 bases. Germline V lookup: CDR1 LGHDT, CDR2 YNNKEL (reference sequence). The CDR3 is made up of 17 amino acids. V trimming: 2 bases; J trimming: 1 base; junction bases outside the gene matches: 5. CDR3 residues: CASSQLAGVVSYNEQFF. The CDR3 DNA sequence: TGTGCCAGCAGCCAACTAGCGGGAGTCGTATCCTACAATGAGCAGTTCTTC.

The rearrangement links TRBV25-1 to TRBJ2-3; TRBD2 aligns across 9 bases. CDR3 length equals 14 residues. V lost 8 bases to trimming and J lost 1 base; unmatched junction nucleotides: 4. Germline V CDR1 and CDR2: MGHDK, SYGVNS. CDR3 sequence reads: CASRIAGGTDTQYF. The CDR3 bases are TGTGCCAGCCGCATAGCGGGAGGCACAGATACGCAGTATTTT.

The J gene is TRBJ2-2, the V gene TRBV11-2; perhaps TRBD1 as D (6 bases). Trimming removed 4 bases at V and 7 bases at J, with 16 bases between. The CDR3 runs to 15 residues. CDR1 is SGHAT, CDR2 FQNNGV, per germline. The CDR3 region is CASSSTWTANGELFF. The CDR3 region has the DNA TGTGCCAGCAGCTCTACTTGGACAGCCAACGGGGAGCTGTTTTTT.

This chain uses TRBV19 with TRBJ2-3; TRBD1 matches 9 bases. The CDR3 has 17 residues. Germline V lookup: CDR1 LNHDA, CDR2 SQIVND (reference sequence). J gave up 2 bases and V 3 bases, and 9 bases lay outside the gene matches. The CDR3 sequence: CASSMPTGGPYTDTQYF. In DNA, the CDR3 is TGTGCCAGTAGTATGCCTACAGGGGGCCCCTACACAGATACGCAGTATTTT.

This chain joins TRBV19 and TRBJ1-1, with D possibly TRBD1 on 5 matching bases. The CDR3 consists of 14 residues. In germline, CDR1 is LNHDA, CDR2 SQIVND (reference sequence). V lost 5 bases to trimming and J lost 6 bases, with 16 bases between them. CDR3 residues: CASSYGGKNAEAFF. DNA for the CDR3: TGTGCCAGTAGTTACGGGGGTAAGAATGCTGAAGCTTTCTTT.

V gene TRBV7-9 combines with J gene TRBJ2-3; TRBD2 matches 7 bases. The CDR3 runs 16 residues. Germline assignment: CDR1 SEHNR and CDR2 FQNEAQ (reference sequence). V dropped 5 bases and J dropped 1; count of bases not matched to a gene: 9. The CDR3 DNA reads TGTGCCAGCAGCCCCTGGGTAAGCGGGGGCACAGATACGCAGTATTTT. Translating it yields CASSPWVSGGTDTQYF.

The V and J genes are TRBV19 and TRBJ2-2, with TRBD2 matching 10 bases. This CDR3 has 19 residues. Germline values: CDR1 LNHDA, CDR2 SQIVND (reference sequence). Trimming cost V 7 bases and J 1 base; bases outside gene matches: 15. The CDR3 region has the DNA TGTGCCAGTACCATGGGTCTAGCGGGAGCTTTAGGGAACACCGGGGAGCTGTTTTTT. Translated: CASTMGLAGALGNTGELFF.

The V gene is TRBV10-3, the J gene TRBJ2-3, with D possibly being TRBD1 (8 bases). This CDR3 has 18 residues. The germline V gene encodes CDR1 ENHRY and CDR2 SYGVKD. Trimming cost V 2 bases and J 6 bases, with 24 bases left between them. The CDR3 sequence: CAISEQGQGGTRVDTQYF. CDR3 bases: TGTGCCATCAGTGAGCAAGGACAGGGAGGGACGCGGGTGGATACGCAGTATTTT.

The rearrangement links TRBV25-1 to TRBJ1-2, with TRBD1 matching 7 bases. After removal of 2 bases from V and 4 bases from J, the junction contained 7 bases not matched to a gene. This CDR3 spans 15 amino acids. Germline CDR1 MGHDK, CDR2 SYGVNS. CDR3 DNA: TGTGCCAGCAGTGAACCGGGACAGAGATCCTATGGCTACACCTTC. As protein: CASSEPGQRSYGYTF.

The rearrangement uses TRBV5-1 and TRBJ2-7; D remains ambiguous. The CDR3 covers 13 residues. Germline V lookup: CDR1 SGHRS, CDR2 YFSETQ. V was pared by 0 bases and J by 4 bases, with 8 bases between. The CDR3 loop is CASSLEPLYEQYF. For the CDR3, the DNA is TGCGCCAGCAGCTTGGAGCCTCTTTACGAGCAGTACTTC.

CDR3 loop: CASSRRSQGGQETQYF. CDR3 nucleotides: TGCGCCAGCAGCCGCCGGAGTCAGGGAGGCCAAGAGACCCAGTACTTC. The V call is TRBV4-1, the J call TRBJ2-5; tentatively, D is TRBD2 (6 bases). Trimming cost V 4 bases and J 1 base, with 16 bases left between them. Germline CDR1 and CDR2: MGHRA and YSYEKL. The CDR3 contains 16 residues.

A few counts support this clone. The V call is TRBV4-2, the J call TRBJ1-2; perhaps TRBD1 as D (6 bases). V shed 0 bases and J shed 8 bases, with 13 bases lying between them. The CDR3 is 14 amino acids. Germline V CDR1 and CDR2: LGHNA, YNFKEQ. The CDR3 protein is CASSQDPAGVGYTF. The CDR3 DNA follows: TGTGCCAGCAGCCAAGATCCGGCAGGGGTCGGCTACACCTTC.

This chain joins TRBV10-3 and TRBJ1-2, with 10 bases matching TRBD1. Per the germline V gene, CDR1 is ENHRY and CDR2 is SYGVKD. This CDR3 is 13 amino acids long. The V gene end was trimmed by 6 bases and the J gene end by 6 bases; junction bases not matched to a gene: 4. The CDR3 here is CAIRGTGDDGYTF. The CDR3 DNA reads TGTGCCATCAGAGGGACAGGGGACGATGGCTACACCTTC.

The V call is TRBV19, the J call TRBJ1-5; D call uncertain. Germline V lookup: CDR1 LNHDA, CDR2 SQIVND (reference sequence). The CDR3 consists of 15 residues. V lost 6 bases and J lost 3, with 15 bases in between. CDR3 sequence reads: CASSPWRGHNQPQHF. CDR3 nucleotides: TGTGCCAGTAGCCCTTGGCGAGGGCACAATCAGCCCCAGCATTTT.